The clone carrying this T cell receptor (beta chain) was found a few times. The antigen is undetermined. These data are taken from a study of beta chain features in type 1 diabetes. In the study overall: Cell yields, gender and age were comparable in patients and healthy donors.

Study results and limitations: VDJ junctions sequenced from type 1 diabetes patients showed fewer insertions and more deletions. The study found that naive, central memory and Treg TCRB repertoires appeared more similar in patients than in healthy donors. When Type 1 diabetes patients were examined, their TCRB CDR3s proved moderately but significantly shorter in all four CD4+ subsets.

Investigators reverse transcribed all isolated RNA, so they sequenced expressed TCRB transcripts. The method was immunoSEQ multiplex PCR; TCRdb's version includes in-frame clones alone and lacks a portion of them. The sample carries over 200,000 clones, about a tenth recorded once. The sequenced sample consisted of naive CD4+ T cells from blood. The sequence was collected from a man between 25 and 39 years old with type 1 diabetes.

DNA of the CDR3: TGCAGTGCATTTCTAAACTATGGCTACACCTTC. Translated: CSAFLNYGYTF. This sequence joins TRBV20-1 and TRBJ1-2; D gene ambiguous. CDR1 DFQATT and CDR2 SNEGSKA come from the germline V gene (reference sequence). This CDR3 has 11 residues. V was cut by 6 bases and J by 2 bases, with 7 bases left in between.